This T cell receptor beta chain was captured in a study of cytomegalovirus exposure and HLA in healthy donors. 13 Jbeta primers and 60 Vbeta primers were used for the PCR. The assay was immunoSEQ multiplex PCR, and TCRdb's table has in-frame clones only and misses some. The sample carries 130,000 to 150,000 clones, roughly 77% recorded once. This clone came up once. Per germline, CDR1 SGHRS and CDR2 YFSETQ. The CDR3 totals 15 residues. V was clipped by 1 base and J by 5 bases; unmatched bases: 4. Sequencing input: PBMCs. The chain links TRBV5-1 to TRBJ2-1; 9 bases match TRBD2. The receptor was isolated from a female donor in good health and CMV-seronegative. CDR3 in amino acids: CASSLLTSGNNEQFF. The CDR3 DNA follows: TGCGCCAGCAGCTTGTTGACTAGCGGAAACAATGAGCAGTTCTTC.